This T cell receptor (beta chain) was captured in a study of blood T cells in healthy people across ages. Whole-study context: Using template switching, researchers captured about one barcoded beta molecule for each two T cells. Findings of the study overall: The long-lived group displayed more naive CD4+ cells, plus higher diversity, than the aged donors did.

Primed by a sample-barcoded 5' primer and a J-beta primer mix, a second PCR proceeded for about 6 to 12 cycles. TCRdb reprocessed the 5' RACE reads via MiXCR and lists one record per CDR3 protein. Found here are 1.5 million to 2 million distinct CDR3 sequences, just under 50% of them singletons; the top ten hold around 2.1%. As concerns this clonotype: The antigen is unknown.

V lost 1 base and J lost 3, with 16 bases in between. This CDR3 is 16 amino acids long. Germline V gene data show CDR1 as SGHAT and CDR2 as FQNNGV. The receptor comes from a middle-aged woman in good health. The specimen was blood. The V and J genes are TRBV11-2 and TRBJ2-7; the D is unclear. The CDR3 region has the DNA TGTGCCAGCAGCTTAGTCGATGGCGGCTACAACTACGAGCAGTACTTC. This codes for CASSLVDGGYNYEQYF.